These T cell receptor beta chains were read from a single sample in a study of cytomegalovirus exposure and HLA in healthy donors. TCRdb's copy holds only in-frame clones and misses some; the assay was immunoSEQ multiplex PCR. The sample data list fewer than 70,000 clones. The specimen sequenced was PBMCs. Source of these receptors: a woman aged 18-29 years in good health and CMV-seronegative. Each CDR3 is given without its conserved first and last residue. The order of the fields is V gene, J gene, CDR3 protein.

TRBV25-1	TRBJ2-7	ASPWTGRHEQY
TRBV5-4	TRBJ2-7	ASSHPTLGEQY
TRBV11-1	TRBJ2-5	ASSSGQLKTQY
TRBV1	TRBJ2-7	TSSQDAVSSYEQY
TRBV29-1	TRBJ1-2	SVESGMNYGYT
TRBV2	TRBJ2-5	ASSERTGQETQY
TRBV7-9	TRBJ2-3	ASSFSLLTDTQY
TRBV6-5	TRBJ2-3	ASSYRDRSTDTQY
TRBV30	TRBJ2-1	AWSVLRQGTGVNNEQF
TRBV2	TRBJ1-2	ASRKGQAVYGYT
TRBV11-2	TRBJ2-1	ASRSGGGADNEQF
TRBV25-1	TRBJ2-7	ASVSEVNSYEQY
TRBV19	TRBJ2-3	ASSIGRGGSDTQY
TRBV19	TRBJ2-7	ASSPGGTSGYYEQY
TRBV9	TRBJ1-2	ASSGPPRGSYGYT
TRBV30	TRBJ1-1	AWSVYRGASAF
TRBV2	TRBJ2-5	ASSAREAETQY
TRBV18	TRBJ1-2	ASSLGQGNGYT
TRBV6-1	TRBJ2-7	ASKRQEGSEQY
TRBV5-4	TRBJ2-3	ASSLAGRTGADTQY
TRBV19	TRBJ2-7	ASTPTPRGDYEQY
TRBV29-1	TRBJ2-1	SLRGGSDDDEQF
TRBV5-1	TRBJ2-2	ASSLGLVASGEIGELF
TRBV5-1	TRBJ1-5	ASSLVGETGQPQH
TRBV4-1	TRBJ2-7	ASSPPGQGAGEQY
TRBV10-1	TRBJ1-3	ASRRTGVGNTIY
TRBV7-2	TRBJ2-5	ASSRVGGPNQETQY
TRBV2	TRBJ2-7	ASRRLAGGGEQY
TRBV6-1	TRBJ2-7	ASSERLEQY
TRBV11-2	TRBJ1-2	ASSLDLGRSSNYGYT
TRBV7-6	TRBJ2-3	ASSQRQGAQDKQY
TRBV9	TRBJ2-7	ASSVALAPSYEQY
TRBV10-2	TRBJ1-2	ASGENTRYT
TRBV5-6	TRBJ1-5	ASSLGTGVFQPQH
TRBV2	TRBJ1-2	ASLRTGGLYGYT
TRBV5-1	TRBJ2-4	ASSFRTSGNIQY
TRBV7-3	TRBJ1-2	ASSPGAGGGYGYT
TRBV7-2	TRBJ2-7	ASSLASGYTYEQY
TRBV5-8	TRBJ1-2	ASSSRTGDNYGYT
TRBV11-2	TRBJ2-1	ASSFNRVNEQF
TRBV18	TRBJ2-3	ASSSGQGATDTQY
TRBV6-5	TRBJ2-7	ASSSPKDRRSSEQY
TRBV6-6	TRBJ2-7	ASSEQRGSTYEQY
TRBV6-5	TRBJ2-7	ASSPYQGSYEQY